This TCR beta chain was profiled in a study of blood T cell repertoires in COVID-19 (TCRdb year 2020). For context, the study as a whole: Collaborator samples came from the United States, Italy and Spain and covered acute and convalescent phases of COVID-19. The material from the prospective study consisted of cDNA or gDNA derived from T cells, B-cell-depleted T cells, or PBMCs. Deeply sampled blood TCRbeta repertoires from subjects exposed to, actively infected with, or recovered from COVID-19 were included in the dataset. A freely available public database, intended as a resource for researchers studying the immune response to SARS-CoV-2, is where the repertoires were released. Samples were obtained from the ongoing ImmuneRACE study (first 160 participants) and from about 1,300 subjects provided by 6 global collaborators. A de-identified subject ID, COVID-19 status, age in years and sex were almost always included in the sample metadata. Where available, HLA class I and class II types were taken from metadata supplied by the sample provider and were not determined by assay-based typing.

TCRbeta CDR3 regions were amplified from genomic DNA by means of the immunoSEQ Assay, a bias-controlled multiplex PCR. The published analysis was carried out like this. The number of nucleated cells in each sample was estimated by amplification of reference gene primers within the assay. To quantify the absolute abundance of each unique TCRbeta CDR3 rearrangement, sequence reads were collapsed and filtered. For each sample, productive Simpson clonality was calculated by taking the square root of Simpson's diversity index across productive rearrangements. Drawn from immuneACCESS, this table holds only the in-frame rearrangements with V and J called that TCRdb kept. Clones are partly lost; checked studies trace under half to an unresolved V gene and leave the rest unexplained. V, J and clone size derive from that table, while D and trimming were established from the DNA sequence. This sample gives about 200,000 clones in total; 89% of them show up just once. About 2.1% of the sample is held by the ten biggest clonotypes.

For CDR1 and CDR2, the germline V gene lists SGHTA and FQGNSA. Including cysteine and phenylalanine, the CDR3 has 14 amino acids. Here the CDR3 DNA is all that survives: 42 bases in frame from base 1. V is shortened by 1 base, J by 5 bases, and the region joining them spans 11 bases. The investigation overall reported the following: The amount of clinical and demographic metadata varied by source and participant and was provided uncurated.

Participants in the prospective study were enrolled through a virtual design, were aged about 18 to 100 years, and lived in approximately 25 United States geographic areas. Cohort assignment in the prospective study relied on participant-reported clinical history from a screening survey and a study questionnaire. In the prospective study, mobile phlebotomists collected whole blood, serum and a nasopharyngeal or oropharyngeal swab from each participant. Over a 2-month period, participants in the prospective study had the option of providing additional blood draws and questionnaires. Prospective study blood samples were shipped either frozen or at room temperature before DNA extraction. This clone appeared a single time. Its cognate antigen has yet to be identified. Per-base qualities were not stored, and no clone one base away is much larger. The same CDR3 is also encoded by other DNA sequences in this sample.

The receptor was derived from a woman between 35 and 50 years old with acute COVID-19. Sequencing used PBMCs or T cells enriched from blood (not recorded which). The rearranged segments are TRBV7-2 and TRBJ1-2, with the identity of the D gene unclear. In nucleotide form, the sequence is TGTGCCAGCAGCTTAGTGTCCGAGGGTTATGGCTACACCTTC. Translated, it gives CASSLVSEGYGYTF.